This TCR beta chain was sequenced in a study of T cell repertoires in cytomegalovirus infection (dated by TCRdb to the late 2010s). Regarding the research as a whole: Donor HLA type was relevant to the analysis, as public TCR beta signatures indicated carriage of CMV infection together with the matching HLA type.

Reads for this sample came from an Illumina HiSeq 1500. The public reads were reprocessed in TCRdb via fastp at Q25 and MiXCR, keeping in-frame beta chains. All rows with the same CDR3 protein become a single entry with the most common DNA and genes. The sample table lists about 740,000 distinct CDR3 sequences, 35% to 40% of them with a count of one. Roughly 2.8% of the sample comes from the top ten. Broad study findings and their caveats: In the ex vivo response, HLA-C-restricted CMV-specific TCR beta clonotypes were dominant, and in two of eight donors the single most frequent clonotype came from this HLA-C-restricted group. In both this cohort and an independent cohort of 350 to 400 donors, the cumulative frequency of public TCR beta family members distinguished carriers of CMV infection plus the relevant HLA type.

Note on this clonotype: What this receptor recognizes is not known. No per-base quality is available; no much larger clone lies one base away.

The germline V gene (reference sequence) specifies DFQATT as CDR1 and SNEGSKA as CDR2. Trimming at the junction amounts to 0 bases on V and 1 base on J, and the germline ends lie 9 bases apart. Measured from the cysteine to the phenylalanine, the CDR3 is 14 residues long. Just the 42-base CDR3 DNA is kept, in frame starting at base 1. The sequence links TRBV20-1 to TRBJ1-1, with TRBD1 tentatively as D gene (5 bases match). The sequence was obtained from a human donor in good health (CMV status not recorded). Some clones in this sample may be carry-over from other donors' samples. Material: PBMCs. The CDR3 loop reads CSARDLRGNTEAFF. The nucleotide sequence is TGCAGTGCTAGAGACTTGAGGGGGAACACTGAAGCTTTCTTT.